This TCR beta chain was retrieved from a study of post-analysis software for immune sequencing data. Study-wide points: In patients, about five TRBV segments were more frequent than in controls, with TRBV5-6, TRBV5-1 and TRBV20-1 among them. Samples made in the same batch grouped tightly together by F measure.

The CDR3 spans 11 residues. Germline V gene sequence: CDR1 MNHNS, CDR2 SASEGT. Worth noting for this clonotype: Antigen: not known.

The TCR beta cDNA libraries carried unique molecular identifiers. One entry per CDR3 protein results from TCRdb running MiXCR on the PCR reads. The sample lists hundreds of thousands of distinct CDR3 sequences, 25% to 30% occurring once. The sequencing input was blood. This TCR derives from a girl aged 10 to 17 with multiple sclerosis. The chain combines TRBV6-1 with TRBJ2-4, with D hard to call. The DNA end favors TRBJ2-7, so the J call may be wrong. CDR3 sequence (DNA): TGTGCCAGCAGGGGATATTACGAGCAGTACTTC. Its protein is CASRGYYEQYF.